This is a list of T cell receptor beta chains from one sample in a study of blood T cell repertoires in COVID-19. The table came from immunoSEQ multiplex PCR; TCRdb's copy has only in-frame clones and leaves some out. The sample carries approximately 350,000 clones, roughly four fifths recorded once. Material: PBMCs or T cells enriched from blood (not recorded which). The receptors here all came from a woman between 45 and 60 years old who had recovered from COVID-19. Both conserved end residues are part of each CDR3. D genes are given only for firm matches. Size tells how often a clone was seen (once, few, many) or the class of an expanded clone, and some rows leave it out.

D gene: TRBD1
clone size: -
J gene: TRBJ1-1
V gene: TRBV6-4
CDR3 protein: CASRATPAGGGLNTEAFF
CDR3 DNA: TGTGCCAGCAGAGCAACCCCGGCAGGGGGCGGGTTGAACACTGAAGCTTTCTTT

D gene: TRBD1
clone size: -
J gene: TRBJ2-7
V gene: TRBV19
CDR3 protein: CASREGQGLIYEQYF
CDR3 DNA: TGTGCCAGTAGAGAGGGACAGGGGTTAATCTACGAGCAGTACTTC

D gene: TRBD1
clone size: once
J gene: TRBJ2-2
V gene: TRBV2
CDR3 protein: CASFEGASYTGELFF
CDR3 DNA: TGTGCCAGCTTTGAGGGGGCCTCATATACCGGGGAGCTGTTTTTT

D gene: TRBD2
clone size: -
J gene: TRBJ2-7
V gene: TRBV7-2
CDR3 protein: CASSLVGGGGGLSYEQYF
CDR3 DNA: TGTGCCAGCAGCTTAGTAGGAGGCGGCGGGGGGCTATCCTACGAGCAGTACTTC

D gene: -
clone size: few
J gene: TRBJ1-1
V gene: TRBV28
CDR3 protein: CASTPQGNPTEAFF
CDR3 DNA: TGTGCCAGCACCCCCCAGGGGAATCCCACTGAAGCTTTCTTT

D gene: TRBD1
clone size: once
J gene: TRBJ2-3
V gene: TRBV19
CDR3 protein: CASRDRGRPDTQYF
CDR3 DNA: TGTGCCAGTAGGGACAGGGGGCGTCCAGATACGCAGTATTTT

D gene: TRBD1
clone size: -
J gene: TRBJ1-1
V gene: TRBV4-1
CDR3 protein: CASSQGRQGVNTEAFF
CDR3 DNA: TGCGCCAGCAGCCAAGGCAGACAGGGGGTGAACACTGAAGCTTTCTTT

D gene: TRBD1
clone size: -
J gene: TRBJ1-6
V gene: TRBV10-3
CDR3 protein: CAISIGQEYNSPLHF
CDR3 DNA: TGTGCCATCAGTATAGGACAGGAATATAATTCACCCCTCCACTTT

D gene: TRBD2
clone size: -
J gene: TRBJ2-7
V gene: TRBV7-2
CDR3 protein: CASSSGLAGVNEQYF
CDR3 DNA: TGTGCCAGCAGCTCGGGACTAGCGGGAGTAAACGAGCAGTACTTC

D gene: -
clone size: -
J gene: TRBJ1-6
V gene: TRBV18
CDR3 protein: CASSEGLNSPLHF
CDR3 DNA: TGTGCCAGCTCAGAGGGACTTAATTCACCCCTCCACTTT

D gene: TRBD1
clone size: -
J gene: TRBJ1-6
V gene: TRBV5-5
CDR3 protein: CASSSGQSNSPLHF
CDR3 DNA: TGTGCCAGCAGCTCGGGACAGTCCAATTCACCCCTCCACTTT

D gene: TRBD1
clone size: -
J gene: TRBJ1-2
V gene: TRBV7-9
CDR3 protein: CASSLGDSYYTF
CDR3 DNA: TGTGCCAGCAGCTTAGGGGACAGCTACTACACCTTC

D gene: -
clone size: -
J gene: TRBJ1-2
V gene: TRBV7-2
CDR3 protein: CASSLDVAGGYTF
CDR3 DNA: TGTGCCAGCAGCTTAGACGTAGCGGGAGGCTACACCTTC

D gene: -
clone size: -
J gene: TRBJ1-1
V gene: TRBV4-3
CDR3 protein: CASSLRRGTEAFF
CDR3 DNA: TGCGCCAGCAGCCTACGTCGAGGTACTGAAGCTTTCTTT

D gene: TRBD2
clone size: -
J gene: TRBJ2-2
V gene: TRBV19
CDR3 protein: CASYSGRTNTGELFF
CDR3 DNA: TGTGCCAGTTATAGCGGGCGGACGAACACCGGGGAGCTGTTTTTT

D gene: TRBD1
clone size: -
J gene: TRBJ1-6
V gene: TRBV6-5
CDR3 protein: CASRVQGAYNSPLHF
CDR3 DNA: TGTGCCAGCCGCGTACAGGGGGCCTATAATTCACCCCTCCACTTT

D gene: -
clone size: -
J gene: TRBJ1-1
V gene: TRBV5-1
CDR3 protein: CASSPQTSSNQAFF
CDR3 DNA: TGCGCCAGCAGCCCACAAACCTCCTCAAATCAAGCTTTCTTT

D gene: -
clone size: -
J gene: TRBJ2-7
V gene: TRBV5-1
CDR3 protein: CASSLTGISDEQYF
CDR3 DNA: TGCGCCAGCAGCTTGACAGGGATTTCAGACGAGCAGTACTTC

D gene: -
clone size: -
J gene: TRBJ1-1
V gene: TRBV9
CDR3 protein: CASSVEPENTEAFF
CDR3 DNA: TGTGCCAGCAGCGTCGAGCCCGAGAACACTGAAGCTTTCTTT

D gene: -
clone size: -
J gene: TRBJ1-2
V gene: TRBV7-2
CDR3 protein: CASSSLTPQGRGYTF
CDR3 DNA: TGTGCCAGCAGCTCCCTCACACCACAGGGTAGGGGCTACACCTTC